This is a list of T cell receptor beta chains from one sample in a study of blood T cell repertoires in COVID-19. Assay: immunoSEQ multiplex PCR; the TCRdb copy retains only in-frame clones and omits some. The table records fewer than 60,000 clones, nearly 80% of them present only once. What was sequenced was peripheral blood. These receptors were taken from a human donor in a cohort sampled during active COVID-19. The CDR3 runs from the conserved cysteine through the conserved F or W. For some rows the clone size is stated as once, few or many, or as a class when expanded; others skip it.

V gene: TRBV5-6; clone size: NA; CDR3 protein: CASSLYQEQFF
V gene: TRBV6-6; clone size: NA; CDR3 protein: CASSSVQGGNTIYF
V gene: TRBV19; clone size: once; CDR3 protein: CASSIVRTGVYEQYF
V gene: TRBV6-5; clone size: NA; CDR3 protein: CASAVGDRNTGELFF
V gene: TRBV27; clone size: NA; CDR3 protein: CASRLTGFSTDTQYF
V gene: TRBV28; clone size: NA; CDR3 protein: CASSFPDRVRGEQFF
V gene: TRBV2; clone size: once; CDR3 protein: CASRVGSVNTEAFF
V gene: TRBV3-1/TRBV3-2; clone size: NA; CDR3 protein: CASSQESGAPDF
V gene: TRBV11-3; clone size: NA; CDR3 protein: CASSPRLKTGELFF
V gene: TRBV7-2; clone size: NA; CDR3 protein: CASSFGGLAGTNEQFF
V gene: TRBV7-8; clone size: NA; CDR3 protein: CASSFGGQGARDTQYF
V gene: TRBV2; clone size: NA; CDR3 protein: CASKERQVLINYGYTF
V gene: TRBV2; clone size: NA; CDR3 protein: CASSKSGTSGYEQYF
V gene: TRBV5-4; clone size: NA; CDR3 protein: CASSLGGNSNQPQHF
V gene: TRBV3-1/TRBV3-2; clone size: few; CDR3 protein: CASSRIQGQTEAFF
V gene: TRBV11-2; clone size: NA; CDR3 protein: CASSSQLWGTSGSYEQFF